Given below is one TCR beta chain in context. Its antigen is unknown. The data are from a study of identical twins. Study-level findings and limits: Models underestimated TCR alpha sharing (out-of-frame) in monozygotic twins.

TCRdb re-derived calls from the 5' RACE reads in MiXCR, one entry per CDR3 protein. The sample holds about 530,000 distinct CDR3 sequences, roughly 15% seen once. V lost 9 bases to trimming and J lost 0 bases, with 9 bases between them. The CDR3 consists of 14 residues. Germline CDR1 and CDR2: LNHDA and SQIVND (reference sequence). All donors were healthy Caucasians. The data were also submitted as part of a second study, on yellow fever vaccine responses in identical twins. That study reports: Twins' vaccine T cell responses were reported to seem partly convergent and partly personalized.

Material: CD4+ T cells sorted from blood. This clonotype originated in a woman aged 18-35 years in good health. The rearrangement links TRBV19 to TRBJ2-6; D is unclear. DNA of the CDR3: TGTGCCAGCAGAACACACTCTGGGGCCAACGTCCTGACTTTC. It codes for CASRTHSGANVLTF.